This T cell receptor beta chain originates from a study of cytomegalovirus exposure and HLA in healthy donors. The study, taken as a whole, reports: Presence/absence analyses assumed roughly uniform sequencing depth across donors. Common viral pathogens seemed, in a later analysis, to connect with several of the most significant clusters.

It was with 60 Vbeta and 13 Jbeta primers that the PCR ran. Sequencing was performed with immunoSEQ multiplex PCR; in TCRdb, only in-frame clones are kept and a portion is missing. The sample includes under 200,000 clones, over 70% of them seen just once. Donors showed nominal health when sampled, although they likely had unrecorded immune exposures. As for this clone: Antigen unknown.

The CDR3 length is 17 residues. Germline CDR1 reads SGDLS; CDR2 reads YYNGEE. V gave up 0 bases and J gave up 1 base; unmatched junction bases: 6. The specimen was PBMCs. This receptor was obtained from a woman between 35 and 50 years old in good health and CMV-seropositive. The genes are TRBV9 and TRBJ2-3, with 9 bases that match TRBD2. In DNA form, the CDR3 reads TGTGCCAGCAGCGTAGCCCCAAGGACTAGCGGCACAGATACGCAGTATTTT. Translated: CASSVAPRTSGTDTQYF. Based on the CDR3 plus reference TRBV9 and TRBJ2-3, the full variable domain is DSGVTQTPKHLITATGQRVTLRCSPRSGDLSVYWYQQSLDQGLQFLIQYYNGEERAKGNILERFSAQQFPDLHSELNLSSLELGDSALYFCASSVAPRTSGTDTQYFGPGTRLTVL.